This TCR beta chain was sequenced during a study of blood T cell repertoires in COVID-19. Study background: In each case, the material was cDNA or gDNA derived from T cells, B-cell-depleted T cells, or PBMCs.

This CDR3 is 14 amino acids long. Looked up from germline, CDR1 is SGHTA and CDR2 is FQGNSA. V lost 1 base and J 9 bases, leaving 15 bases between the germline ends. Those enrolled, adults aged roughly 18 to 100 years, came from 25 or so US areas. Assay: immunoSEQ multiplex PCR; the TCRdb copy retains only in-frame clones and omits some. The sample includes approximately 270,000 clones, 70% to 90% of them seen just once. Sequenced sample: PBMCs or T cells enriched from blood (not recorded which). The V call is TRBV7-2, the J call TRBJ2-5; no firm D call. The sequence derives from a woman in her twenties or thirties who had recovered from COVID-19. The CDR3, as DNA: TGTGCCAGCAGCTTAGGATCAAATACTGCTTCCCAGTACTTC. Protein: CASSLGSNTASQYF.